These 18 T cell receptor beta chains were all obtained from the same sample, sequenced in a study of blood T cell repertoires in COVID-19. Profiling relied on immunoSEQ multiplex PCR, and the TCRdb table lists in-frame clones only, not all of them. The table has some 250,000 clones, 88% seen once. Specimen: peripheral blood. The receptor source for this set is a woman in her twenties or thirties with acute or convalescent COVID-19.

The genes are TRBV7-9 and TRBJ1-2; D is undetermined. Germline V CDR1 and CDR2: SEHNR, FQNEAQ (reference sequence). The CDR3 length is 12 residues. The V end was cut by 2 bases, the J end by 6 bases, with 7 bases between. The CDR3: CASSLYRNGYTF. The CDR3 DNA reads as TGTGCCAGCAGCTTATACAGAAATGGCTACACCTTC.

The chain is built from TRBV7-2 and TRBJ2-1, with TRBD2 matching 9 bases. V shed 3 bases, J shed 7 bases, and the junction held 7 bases outside the gene matches. CDR1 and CDR2 (germline): SGHTA, FQGNSA. The CDR3 length is 15 residues. CDR3 loop: CASSFSGSGVNEQFF. The CDR3 DNA is TGTGCCAGCAGCTTTAGCGGGAGCGGGGTAAATGAGCAGTTCTTC.

This sequence joins TRBV6-6 and TRBJ2-7; D is ambiguous. This CDR3 is 13 amino acids long. The germline V and J ends were trimmed by 6 bases and 3 bases, with 12 bases remaining between them. CDR1 is MNHNY, CDR2 SVGAGI, per germline (reference sequence). The CDR3 bases are TGTGCCAGCAGCATACCCCCCGGCTACGAGCAGTACTTC. Protein product: CASSIPPGYEQYF.

DNA of the CDR3: TGTGCCAGCAGAGAAGGGGGCCAGCCCCAGCATTTT. Translated: CASREGGQPQHF. V is TRBV3-1 (or the pseudogene TRBV3-2) and J is TRBJ1-5, with 7 bases matching TRBD1. Germline V lookup: CDR1 LGHDT, CDR2 YNNKEL (reference sequence). The V and J ends lost 6 bases and 7 bases, in that order; junction bases with no gene match: 3. The CDR3 totals 12 residues.

The chain has TRBV6-2 or TRBV6-3 and TRBJ2-7, with 7 nucleotides matching TRBD1. With 4 bases clipped from V and 0 bases from J, the junction kept 3 bases outside the gene matches. Germline V CDR1 and CDR2: MNHEY, SVGEGT. The CDR3 has 14 residues. CDR3 nucleotides: TGTGCCAGCAGTTTACAGGGGTCCTCCTACGAGCAGTACTTC. Its translation: CASSLQGSSYEQYF.

The chain uses TRBV10-3 and TRBJ1-1, with D hard to call. The CDR3 has 13 amino acids. CDR1 ENHRY and CDR2 SYGVKD come from the germline V gene. Between the trimmed V and J ends, which lost 8 bases and 0 bases, there was a span of 10 bases. This CDR3 reads CAIVGSLNTEAFF. In DNA form, the CDR3 reads TGTGCCATCGTCGGGAGCCTGAACACTGAAGCTTTCTTT.

V and J are TRBV19 and TRBJ1-6; no reliable D call. This CDR3 has 18 amino acids. With 3 bases removed from V and 0 bases from J, the gap between germline ends came to 15 bases. Germline CDR1 reads LNHDA; CDR2 reads SQIVND (reference sequence). CDR3 nucleotides: TGTGCCAGTAGTATGTACAGCAAACAAAGCTCCTATAATTCACCCCTCCACTTT. Protein product: CASSMYSKQSSYNSPLHF.

The chain carries TRBV6-2 or TRBV6-3 and TRBJ1-3; 7 bases align to TRBD1. The ends lost 5 bases at V and 0 bases at J; junction bases unmatched: 7. The germline gives CDR1 MNHEY, CDR2 SVGEGT. This CDR3 spans 16 amino acids. CDR3 residues: CASSNPRDSSGNTIYF. CDR3 DNA: TGTGCCAGCAGTAATCCACGGGACAGCTCTGGAAACACCATATATTTT.

CDR3 in amino acids: CASSLDRAGGIETQYF. CDR3 coding DNA: TGTGCCAGCAGCTTAGATCGGGCGGGAGGCATAGAGACCCAGTACTTC. This chain links TRBV11-2 with TRBJ2-5; 8 nucleotides match TRBD2. CDR1 SGHAT and CDR2 FQNNGV come from the germline V gene. V lost 0 bases and J lost 4; bases outside the gene matches: 7. The CDR3 covers 16 residues.

The rearrangement links TRBV6-5 to TRBJ2-2, with a possible D match to TRBD2 (6 bases). The CDR3 covers 14 residues. The germline gives CDR1 MNHEY, CDR2 SVGAGI. The ends were cut back, 6 bases at V and 4 bases at J, with 12 bases in the middle. The CDR3 DNA reads TGTGCCAGCAGCCCCCTGCGGGGCACCGGGGAGCTGTTTTTT. Translated: CASSPLRGTGELFF.

The CDR3 DNA sequence: TGTGCCACCAGTGATCCTAAGGGAGGGAAGAATTTTGTGCAGTTCTTC. It specifies CATSDPKGGKNFVQFF. V and J are TRBV24-1 and TRBJ2-1, with TRBD2 matching 7 bases. The trim removed 3 bases at V and 12 bases at J, leaving 16 bases unmatched. The germline CDR1 and CDR2 sequences are KGHDR and SFDVKD. There are 16 residues in the CDR3.

The CDR3 DNA reads as TGTGCCAGCAGTGAACAGGCAGGGGACCAGCCCCAGCATTTT. Translating it yields CASSEQAGDQPQHF. This sequence joins TRBV6-1 and TRBJ1-5; maybe TRBD1 (6 bases). This CDR3 comprises 14 residues. Germline V lookup: CDR1 MNHNS, CDR2 SASEGT. Trimming shortened V by 2 bases and J by 7 bases, and 12 bases separated the two germline ends.

The chain couples TRBV6-2 or TRBV6-3 to TRBJ1-2; D gene ambiguous. V lost 0 bases, J lost 7 bases, and 12 bases lay in between. The CDR3 contains 14 residues. The germline gives CDR1 MNHEY, CDR2 SVGEGT. The DNA for the CDR3 is TGTGCCAGCAGTTACTCGAGCGGGCGTTTTGGCTACACCTTC. Translating gives CASSYSSGRFGYTF.

The chain links TRBV10-3 to TRBJ2-7; TRBD1 is a possible D gene (6 bases). Germline loops: CDR1 ENHRY, CDR2 SYGVKD. Trimming took 5 bases from V and 7 from J, leaving 18 bases between them. This CDR3 region has 14 residues. CDR3 bases: TGTGCCATCAGTTATACCGGGACATTCGGAGAGCAGTACTTC. It codes for CAISYTGTFGEQYF.

The rearrangement joins TRBV18 to TRBJ2-7, with D uncertain. The CDR3 runs to 13 residues. Germline values: CDR1 KGHSH, CDR2 LQKENI. Trimming cost V 3 bases and J 0 bases, with 6 bases left between them. CDR3 residues: CASSPGSSYEQYF. The DNA of the CDR3 is TGTGCCAGCTCACCCGGTAGCTCCTACGAGCAGTACTTC.

The genes are TRBV9 and TRBJ1-2; D uncertain. CDR3 length: 18 amino acids. CDR1 and CDR2 (germline): SGDLS, YYNGEE. V lost 3 bases, J lost 0 bases, and 21 bases lay in between. The CDR3 here is CASSGSLQTVRSNYGYTF. CDR3 nucleotides: TGTGCCAGCAGCGGGAGCCTCCAGACGGTCCGATCTAACTATGGCTACACCTTC.

The V gene is TRBV12-5, the J gene TRBJ1-2; D is possibly TRBD1 (5 bases). The CDR3 is made up of 14 amino acids. The ends were cut back, 2 bases at V and 8 bases at J, with 15 bases in the middle. Per germline, CDR1 LGHNT and CDR2 FRNRAP. The CDR3 loop is CASGLPSREGGYTF. CDR3 nucleotide sequence: TGTGCTAGTGGTTTGCCCTCCAGGGAGGGGGGCTACACCTTC.

CDR3 in DNA: TGTGCCAGTTCTCCCTTGGGCCGCTACGAGCAGTACTTC. This translates into CASSPLGRYEQYF. The chain uses TRBV25-1 and TRBJ2-7; D is unclear. The CDR3 sequence is 13 residues long. Germline assignment: CDR1 MGHDK and CDR2 SYGVNS. V lost 9 bases and J 3 bases, leaving 15 bases between the germline ends.